What follows describes a single T cell receptor (beta chain). The antigen is undetermined. These data belong to a study of T cell responses to AZD1222 COVID-19 vaccine. Overall study findings and caveats: Repertoire collection took place solely once the T cell response had peaked. Donors were mostly white British, more females; clonal diversity possibly underestimated. The span of vaccine-associated CD4 TCRs extended across spike, with dominance at 160-218 and 743-854. With two AZD1222 doses given, Spike-specific TCR breadth and depth both rose.

Clones were sequenced by immunoSEQ multiplex PCR, and TCRdb holds only the in-frame ones, with some missing. Among 90,000 to 150,000 clones listed, about 90% were seen once. The CDR3 consists of 12 residues. The ends were cut back, 4 bases at V and 9 bases at J, with 10 bases in the middle. Germline V gene sequence: CDR1 MNHEY, CDR2 SVGAGI. The sample here was peripheral blood, taken on day 0 of AZD1222 vaccination. The clonotype comes from an adult in good health. The rearrangement uses TRBV6-5 and TRBJ2-1, with no clear D. This CDR3 reads CASSLDNGEQFF. CDR3 DNA: TGTGCCAGCAGTTTAGATAATGGTGAGCAGTTCTTC.